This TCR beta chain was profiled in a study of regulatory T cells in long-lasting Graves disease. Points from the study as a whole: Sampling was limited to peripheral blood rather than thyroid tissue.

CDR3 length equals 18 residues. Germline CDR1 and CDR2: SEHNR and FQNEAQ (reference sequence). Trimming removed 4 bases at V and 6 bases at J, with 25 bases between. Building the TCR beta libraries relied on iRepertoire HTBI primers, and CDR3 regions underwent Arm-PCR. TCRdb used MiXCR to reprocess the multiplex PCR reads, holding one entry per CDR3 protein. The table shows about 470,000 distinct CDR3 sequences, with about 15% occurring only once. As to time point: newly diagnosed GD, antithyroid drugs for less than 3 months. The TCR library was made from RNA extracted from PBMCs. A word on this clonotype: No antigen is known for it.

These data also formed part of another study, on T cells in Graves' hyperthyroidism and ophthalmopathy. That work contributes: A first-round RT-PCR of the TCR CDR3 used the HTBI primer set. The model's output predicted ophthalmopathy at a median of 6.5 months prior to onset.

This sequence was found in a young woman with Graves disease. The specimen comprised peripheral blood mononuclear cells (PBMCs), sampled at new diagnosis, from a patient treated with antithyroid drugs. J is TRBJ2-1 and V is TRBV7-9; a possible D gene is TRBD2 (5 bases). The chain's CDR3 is CASSSPLSGEENTNEQFF. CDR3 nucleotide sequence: TGTGCCAGCAGCTCTCCCCTCTCCGGGGAAGAAAACACCAATGAGCAGTTCTTC.